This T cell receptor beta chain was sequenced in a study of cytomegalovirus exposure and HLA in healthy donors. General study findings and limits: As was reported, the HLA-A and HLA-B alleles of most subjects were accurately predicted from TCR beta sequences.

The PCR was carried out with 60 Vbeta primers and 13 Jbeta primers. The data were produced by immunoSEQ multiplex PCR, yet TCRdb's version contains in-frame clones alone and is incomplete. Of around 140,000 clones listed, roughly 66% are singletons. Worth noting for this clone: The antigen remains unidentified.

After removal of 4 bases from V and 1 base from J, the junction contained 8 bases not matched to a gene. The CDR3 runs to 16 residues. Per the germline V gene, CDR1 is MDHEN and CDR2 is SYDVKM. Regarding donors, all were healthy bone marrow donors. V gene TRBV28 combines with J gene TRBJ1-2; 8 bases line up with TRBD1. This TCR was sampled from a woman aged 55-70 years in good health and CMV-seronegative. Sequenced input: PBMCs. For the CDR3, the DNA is TGTGCCAGCAGTTCCTCGGACAGGGTAGTTAACTATGGCTACACCTTC. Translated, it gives CASSSSDRVVNYGYTF.